Sequencing of this T cell receptor beta chain was carried out in a study of vaccination and CD4 T cells after COVID-19. Study outcomes and limitations: The study examined relatively few convalescent patients and included no early post-infection timepoints.

With the Oncomine TCR Beta short-read assay, DNA from cultured CD4+ T cells was sequenced. TCRdb re-called the PCR reads with MiXCR, one entry per CDR3 protein. Of about 5,900 distinct CDR3 sequences in the sample, roughly 34% were seen once. As to treatment: approximately 11-day PBMC culture with coronavirus spike peptide pools or control peptides (ViraFEST assay). The unexposed donor provided CD4+ T cells, which were taken before the COVID-19 pandemic (2011-2018). Half-medium changes with fresh IL-2 medium occurred on days 3 and 7. Worth noting for this clonotype: Antigen specificity is unknown.

Sequencing used CD4+ T cells from blood, cultured in vitro. The TCR sequence derives from a human donor in good health.

The CDR3 spells CASSEFNGASSYEQYF. The CDR3, as DNA: TGCGCCAGCAGTGAGTTCAACGGGGCGAGCTCCTACGAGCAGTACTTC. The chain is built from TRBV10-1 and TRBJ2-7; TRBD1 or TRBD2 may be the D gene (5 bases each). CDR1 is WNHNN, CDR2 SYGVQD, per germline (reference sequence). The V gene lost 1 base and the J gene lost 0 bases, with 13 bases spanning the gap. The CDR3 consists of 16 residues.